This T cell receptor beta chain was sequenced during a study of Ad26.COV2.S vaccination and SARS-CoV-2 variants. Trimming took 5 bases from V and 6 from J; bases not matched to a gene: 4. Germline CDR1 SGHVS, CDR2 FNYEAQ. The CDR3 has 13 residues. This table comes from immunoSEQ multiplex PCR, and its TCRdb copy is limited to in-frame clones, with some not included. The top ten clones hold approximately 3.7% of a sample with about 390,000 clones, roughly nine tenths of them seen once. Sample treatment: around 19 received Ad26.COV2.S at low or high dose, single or two shots; several received placebo; per-sample allocation not given. Sample collection was performed on day 63 after the first vaccine or placebo injection.

This receptor was taken from a person aged 18-65 years who received the Ad26.COV2.S COVID-19 vaccine or a placebo. This chain connects TRBV7-6 to TRBJ2-3; 8 bases fit TRBD1. Sequencing was performed on peripheral blood, taken in a trial of Ad26.COV2.S vaccine versus placebo. The CDR3 is CASSIRQGDTQYF. The CDR3 DNA is TGTGCCAGCAGCATAAGACAGGGGGATACGCAGTATTTT.